The 12 T cell receptor beta chains below all came from one sample that was sequenced in a study of neurological immune-mediated disorders. TCRdb analysed the 5' RACE reads with MiXCR anew, one entry per CDR3 protein. The table has about 22,000 distinct CDR3 sequences, over 9.5% seen once. The sequencing input was PBMCs. Receptor source: a woman aged 60-75 years with HTLV-1-associated myelopathy (HAM/TSP).

This sequence joins TRBV20-1 and TRBJ2-3; 8 bases line up with TRBD2. This CDR3 comprises 16 residues. Germline V gives CDR1 DFQATT, CDR2 SNEGSKA (reference sequence). V shed 5 bases, J shed 0 bases, and the junction held 10 bases outside the gene matches. The CDR3 here is CSAGLGGAGSTDTQYF. CDR3 nucleotides: TGCAGTGCTGGCCTCGGGGGGGCCGGGAGCACAGATACGCAGTATTTT.

This clonotype was counted ten times or more. The chain uses TRBV20-1 and TRBJ2-3, with 15 bases that match TRBD2. Per the germline V gene, CDR1 is DFQATT and CDR2 is SNEGSKA (reference sequence). The CDR3 is 16 residues long. J gave up 6 bases and V 6 bases, and 10 bases lay outside the gene matches. In DNA, the CDR3 is TGCAGTGCGTACGCCGGGACTAGCGGGGGGCCTGATACGCAGTATTTT. Its translation is CSAYAGTSGGPDTQYF.

This clonotype was recorded many times. The rearrangement joins TRBV15 to TRBJ1-3, with D perhaps TRBD1 (5 bases). V was pared by 0 bases and J by 0 bases, with 12 bases between. Germline V CDR1 and CDR2: LNHNV, YYDKDF (reference sequence). The CDR3 contains 17 residues. As DNA, the CDR3 is TGTGCCACCAGCAGAGATAGGGGACGGGCCTCTGGAAACACCATATATTTT. Protein: CATSRDRGRASGNTIYF.

This clonotype came up many times. The germline gene is not matched at one end of the junction; a read error may be the cause. The chain couples TRBV7-9 to TRBJ1-1; D is unresolved. Germline lookup yields CDR1 SEHNR and CDR2 FQNEAQ (reference sequence). This CDR3 is 8 amino acids long. The CDR3 reads CASSQAVF. The CDR3 nucleotides read TGTGCCAGCAGCCAGGCGGTCTTT.

By its share, this clonotype is medium-sized. V is TRBV7-2 and J is TRBJ1-4, with 10 bases matching TRBD1. This CDR3 comprises 16 residues. Germline assignment: CDR1 SGHTA and CDR2 FQGNSA. J gave up 8 bases and V 4 bases, and 10 bases lay outside the gene matches. This chain's CDR3 is CASSSRTGTGEEKLFF. DNA of the CDR3: TGTGCCAGCAGCTCACGGACCGGGACAGGGGAAGAAAAACTGTTTTTT.

In this sample, this clonotype turned up many times. The chain is built from TRBV21-1 and TRBJ1-2; the table's D call of TRBD1 was not tested on the DNA. TRBV21-1 is termed a pseudogene. CDR3 length: 15 residues. DNA of the CDR3: TGTGCCAGCAGCAAAAGGGGACAGAGCCACTATGGCTACACCTTC. Translated, it gives CASSKRGQSHYGYTF.

This clonotype was seen repeatedly, ten times or more. The V call is TRBV11-2, the J call TRBJ1-1; D is undetermined. This CDR3 contains 13 residues. Germline V gene data show CDR1 as SGHAT and CDR2 as FQNNGV. V was pared by 0 bases and J by 6 bases, with 8 bases between. CDR3 sequence (DNA): TGTGCCAGCAGCTTAGATATTGCAGCTGAAGCTTTCTTT. This sequence encodes CASSLDIAAEAFF. Drawing the rest from reference TRBV11-2 and TRBJ1-1, the complete variable domain is EAGVAQSPRYKIIEKRQSVAFWCNPISGHATLYWYQQILGQGPKLLIQFQNNGVVDDSQLPKDRFSAERLKGVDSTLKIQPAKLEDSAVYLCASSLDIAAEAFFGQGTRLTVV.

There are many counts of this clonotype. The rearrangement joins TRBV20-1 to TRBJ2-1; no clear D gene. The CDR3 has 16 amino acids. Trimming cost V 2 bases and J 0 bases, with 14 bases left between them. The germline V gene encodes CDR1 DFQATT and CDR2 SNEGSKA (reference sequence). The CDR3 DNA is TGCAGTGCTAGATCTAAGGGTCGTAACTCCTACAATGAGCAGTTCTTC. Its protein product is CSARSKGRNSYNEQFF.

This clonotype was found many times. The V and J genes are TRBV11-2 and TRBJ2-6, with D hard to call. In germline, CDR1 is SGHAT, CDR2 FQNNGV. V was trimmed by 1 base and J by 0 bases, leaving 7 bases between them. The CDR3 length is 16 residues. CDR3 amino acids: CASSLVRSSGANVLTF. CDR3 DNA sequence: TGTGCCAGCAGCTTAGTTCGGAGCTCTGGGGCCAACGTCCTGACTTTC.

This clonotype has ten or more counts. This chain uses TRBV20-1 with TRBJ2-3; possibly TRBD2 for D (7 bases). The length of the CDR3 is 13 residues. From germline, CDR1 is DFQATT and CDR2 SNEGSKA (reference sequence). V dropped 3 bases and J dropped 1 base, with 8 bases sitting between them. CDR3 nucleotide sequence: TGCAGTGCTAGCGGGGGGCGCACAGATACGCAGTATTTT. It specifies CSASGGRTDTQYF.

This clonotype has ten or more counts. The CDR3 is CAVRDRVKDNEQFF. CDR3 nucleotide sequence: TGTGCCGTCCGGGACAGGGTTAAAGACAATGAGCAGTTCTTC. The V call is TRBV6-2 or TRBV6-3, the J call TRBJ2-1; TRBD1 agrees at 9 bases. V gave up 11 bases and J gave up 5 bases; unmatched junction bases: 10. This CDR3 comprises 14 residues. Germline lookup yields CDR1 MNHEY and CDR2 SVGEGT.

In its sample, this clonotype was seen many times. CDR3: CSAIDRTNTEAFF. Written as DNA, the CDR3 is TGCAGTGCTATCGACAGGACTAACACTGAAGCTTTCTTT. The chain links TRBV20-1 to TRBJ1-1; TRBD1 might be the D (6 bases). The CDR3 runs 13 residues. Trimming took 4 bases from V and 2 from J, leaving 11 bases between them. Germline V gene lookup returns CDR1 DFQATT and CDR2 SNEGSKA (reference sequence).